This TCR beta chain came from a study of cytomegalovirus exposure and HLA in healthy donors. CDR1 and CDR2 (germline): SQVTM, ANQGSEA. Trimming shortened V by 1 base and J by 6 bases, and 14 bases separated the two germline ends. The CDR3 loop spans 14 amino acids. Researchers ran the PCR with 60 Vbeta and 13 Jbeta primers. TCRdb keeps only in-frame clones here, not all; method: immunoSEQ multiplex PCR. The sample records about 140,000 clones, roughly 77% being singletons. This chain links TRBV29-1 with TRBJ2-3; D is unresolved. The source of this sequence is a middle-aged man in good health and CMV-seronegative. What was sequenced was PBMCs. CDR3 sequence (DNA): TGCAGCGTTGAAGGTCGCCGGCAGGTGGATACGCAGTATTTT. It translates to CSVEGRRQVDTQYF.